This TCR beta chain was sequenced for a study of graft-versus-host responses after intestinal transplantation. Study overall: As for transplant type, recipients had multivisceral, liver-intestinal, or isolated intestinal grafts. Induction using anti-thymocyte globulin, followed by tacrolimus and steroids for 2 to 4 years, was given to all recipients. Study results and caveats: An association linked early post-transplant HvG declines with peak circulating GvH clone levels. GvH clones were found in recipient marrow; some appeared first in ileum or blood.

CDR1 and CDR2 (germline): KGHSH, LQKENI. This CDR3 is built from 16 residues. With 2 bases clipped from V and 0 bases from J, the junction kept 6 bases outside the gene matches. A remark on this clone: Its antigen is undetermined.

Only in-frame clones appear in the TCRdb table, and some are missing; sequencing was by immunoSEQ multiplex PCR. Here the sample spans about 100,000 clones, about nine tenths being singletons. V and J are TRBV18 and TRBJ2-7; 8 bases map to TRBD2. The sequences come from unstimulated CD4+ T cells sorted from spleen or lymph node cells, collected before transplant. This clonotype originated in a human donor who was the organ donor for an intestinal transplant. The CDR3 nucleotides are TGTGCCAGCTCACCATATGGCGGGGGGAGCTCCTACGAGCAGTACTTC. The encoded protein is CASSPYGGGSSYEQYF. Drawing the rest from reference TRBV18 and TRBJ2-7, the complete variable domain is NAGVMQNPRHLVRRRGQEARLRCSPMKGHSHVYWYRQLPEEGLKFMVYLQKENIIDESGMPKERFSAEFPKEGPSILRIQQVVRGDSAAYFCASSPYGGGSSYEQYFGPGTRLTVT.